The 20 T cell receptor beta chains given below trace back to one sample, sequenced in a study of blood T cell repertoires in COVID-19. Clones were read by immunoSEQ multiplex PCR, and TCRdb kept only the in-frame ones, dropping some. This table holds some 200,000 clones, roughly 80% found once. The specimen sequenced was peripheral blood. The receptor source for this set is a man aged 55 to 70 with COVID-19, enrolled during active disease.

The chain has TRBV6-5 and TRBJ2-7; the D gene is possibly TRBD2 (6 bases). The CDR3 sequence is 11 residues long. Trimming removed 8 bases at V and 3 bases at J, with 8 bases between. From germline, CDR1 is MNHEY and CDR2 SVGAGI. CDR3 DNA sequence: TGTGCCAGCCATAGCGGCTACGAGCAGTACTTC. This sequence encodes CASHSGYEQYF.

The rearrangement uses TRBV7-3 and TRBJ2-7, with TRBD1 matching over 8 bases. Germline trimming cut 5 bases from V and 4 bases from J; bases unmatched to any gene: 13. Germline V gene lookup returns CDR1 SGHTA and CDR2 FQGTGA. The CDR3 extends over 16 amino acids. The CDR3 sequence is CASSPVTGAGDYEQYF. In DNA, the CDR3 is TGTGCCAGCAGCCCGGTGACAGGGGCCGGGGATTACGAGCAGTACTTC.

The genes are TRBV7-2 and TRBJ1-5; 7 bases are a match to TRBD1. Germline trimming cut 1 base from V and 0 bases from J; bases unmatched to any gene: 3. The CDR3 is made up of 16 amino acids. Germline loops: CDR1 SGHTA, CDR2 FQGNSA. Here the CDR3 DNA reads TGTGCCAGCAGCTTAGGGGGGACAGATAGCAATCAGCCCCAGCATTTT. Its protein product is CASSLGGTDSNQPQHF.

The chain couples TRBV3-1 (or the pseudogene TRBV3-2) to TRBJ1-4; 8 bases match TRBD1. The V gene's germline CDR1 is LGHDT and CDR2 YNNKEL (reference sequence). There are 15 residues in the CDR3. J gave up 7 bases and V 3 bases, and 7 bases lay outside the gene matches. The CDR3 region has the DNA TGTGCCAGCAGCCAGGGCAGACAGGGGAGTGAAAAACTGTTTTTT. It specifies CASSQGRQGSEKLFF.

The chain recombines TRBV5-4 with TRBJ2-7; the match to TRBD2 covers 9 bases. Germline CDR1 and CDR2: SGHNT and YYREEE (reference sequence). CDR3 length equals 16 residues. J lost 0 bases, V lost 0 bases, and 4 bases had no gene match. The CDR3 spells CASSLGLAGLSYEQYF. CDR3 nucleotides: TGTGCCAGCAGCTTGGGGCTAGCGGGACTCTCCTACGAGCAGTACTTC.

This clone appeared once. The DNA of the CDR3 is TGTGCCATCAGTGAGAGTATAGCGGGAGGGTCCTACGAGCAGTACTTC. This gives the protein CAISESIAGGSYEQYF. This rearrangement joins TRBV10-3 to TRBJ2-7; 11 nucleotides line up with TRBD2. CDR3 length equals 16 residues. J lost 1 base, V lost 2 bases, and 4 bases had no gene match. Germline V gives CDR1 ENHRY, CDR2 SYGVKD.

The CDR3 reads CASSPPGTGTFGELFF. The CDR3 DNA sequence: TGTGCCAGCAGCCCTCCCGGGACAGGGACCTTCGGGGAGCTGTTTTTT. The V and J genes are TRBV14 and TRBJ2-2, with 9 positions matching TRBD1. V shed 4 bases and J 7 bases; nucleotides not matched to a gene: 10. Germline CDR1 SGHDN, CDR2 FVKESK. The CDR3 contains 16 residues.

The chain joins TRBV19 to TRBJ2-1; 7 bases agree with TRBD1. V lost 4 bases, J lost 6 bases, and 12 bases stayed unmatched. Per the germline V gene, CDR1 is LNHDA and CDR2 is SQIVND (reference sequence). The CDR3 consists of 16 residues. The CDR3 coding sequence is TGTGCCAGTAGTACCCGGAGAGGGGGCGCGGGCAATGAGCAGTTCTTC. This gives the protein CASSTRRGGAGNEQFF.

This clone has only a few counts. The chain has TRBV30 and TRBJ1-2; TRBD1 aligns across 10 bases. After removal of 3 bases from V and 4 bases from J, the junction contained 11 bases not matched to a gene. CDR1 is GTSNPN and CDR2 is SVGIG in the germline V gene (reference sequence). The CDR3 runs 16 residues. The DNA of the CDR3 is TGTGCCTGGAGCGACCGGGGGACAGGGGTTGCCTATGGCTACACCTTC. As protein: CAWSDRGTGVAYGYTF. Full variable domain (rest looked up from reference TRBV30 and TRBJ1-2): SQTIHQWPATLVQPVGSPLSLECTVEGTSNPNLYWYRQAAGRGLQLLFYSVGIGQISSEVPQNLSASRPQDRQFILSSKKLLLSDSGFYLCAWSDRGTGVAYGYTFGSGTRLTVV.

The CDR3 region is CASSNIEQYF. Here the CDR3 DNA reads TGTGCCAGCAGCAACATCGAGCAGTACTTC. The chain uses TRBV28 and TRBJ2-7; D gene uncertain. The CDR3 is made up of 10 amino acids. The V and J ends lost 6 bases and 6 bases respectively, with 6 bases between them. Per germline, CDR1 MDHEN and CDR2 SYDVKM.

CDR3 nucleotides: TGCGCCAGCAGTGAGTCGTATTGGGCTGGCTACACCTTC. Amino acid sequence: CASSESYWAGYTF. The chain uses TRBV10-2 and TRBJ1-2; D is undetermined. V was trimmed by 0 bases and J by 7 bases, leaving 9 bases between them. The CDR3 is 13 residues long. The germline V gene encodes CDR1 WSHSY and CDR2 SAAADI.

CDR3: CASSLEGPGSPLHF. The DNA of the CDR3 is TGCGCCAGCAGCTTGGAGGGGCCCGGGTCACCCCTCCACTTT. This chain links TRBV5-1 with TRBJ1-6; TRBD1 might be the D (5 bases). CDR3 length: 14 amino acids. The V end lost 0 bases, the J end lost 10 bases, and 11 bases lay between the germline ends. The germline CDR1 and CDR2 sequences are SGHRS and YFSETQ.

The V and J genes are TRBV21-1 and TRBJ1-5; the table's D call, TRBD1, was not checked against the DNA. TRBV21-1 is a recognized pseudogene. This CDR3 comprises 18 residues. CDR3 in DNA: TGTGCCAGCAGCAAAAAACCCCCTCAAGACAAAAGCAATCAGCCCCAGCATTTT. The encoded protein is CASSKKPPQDKSNQPQHF.

This clone was picked up one time. The J gene is TRBJ1-4, the V gene TRBV18; D is ambiguous. Germline V gene lookup returns CDR1 KGHSH and CDR2 LQKENI. Deletions cut 6 bases from V and 8 bases from J, with 19 bases between. This CDR3 region has 15 residues. CDR3 DNA: TGTGCCAGCTCTACGACGGGGTTTGGCCAGGAAAAACTGTTTTTT. It specifies CASSTTGFGQEKLFF.

This clone was observed a single time. The rearrangement joins TRBV6-5 to TRBJ2-7; 7 nucleotides agree with TRBD1. The CDR3 loop spans 15 amino acids. The V and J ends lost 6 bases and 3 bases, in that order; junction bases with no gene match: 11. CDR1 MNHEY and CDR2 SVGAGI come from the germline V gene. CDR3 sequence reads: CASRPGQVTYYEQYF. The CDR3 DNA reads TGTGCCAGCAGACCCGGACAGGTTACCTACTACGAGCAGTACTTC.

The genes are TRBV18 and TRBJ1-3; 8 nucleotides agree with TRBD1. Germline V gives CDR1 KGHSH, CDR2 LQKENI. The CDR3 is 15 residues long. Trimming took 3 bases from V and 2 from J; bases not matched to a gene: 3. The CDR3 here is CASSPRTGTGNTIYF. The CDR3 nucleotides read TGTGCCAGCTCACCCAGGACAGGGACTGGAAACACCATATATTTT.

The chain couples TRBV15 to TRBJ1-3; no firm D call. The CDR3 consists of 13 residues. Germline lookup yields CDR1 LNHNV and CDR2 YYDKDF (reference sequence). V lost 0 bases to trimming and J lost 4 bases, with 4 bases between them. The CDR3 DNA sequence: TGTGCCACCAGCAGAGAACAGGGAAACACCATATATTTT. This translates into CATSREQGNTIYF.

This chain's CDR3 is CASSFDGRTDTQYF. CDR3 coding DNA: TGTGCCAGCAGCTTTGATGGGAGAACAGATACGCAGTATTTT. The J gene is TRBJ2-3, the V gene TRBV7-9; D might be TRBD2 (5 bases). The CDR3 is 14 residues long. V gave up 3 bases and J gave up 3 bases, with 10 bases separating them. Per the germline V gene, CDR1 is SEHNR and CDR2 is FQNEAQ (reference sequence).

The chain couples TRBV5-1 to TRBJ1-2; the D is unclear. V was cut by 2 bases and J by 5 bases, with 13 bases left in between. CDR3 length equals 14 residues. From germline, CDR1 is SGHRS and CDR2 YFSETQ. This CDR3 is CASSFGPQDYGYTF. The CDR3 DNA reads TGCGCCAGCAGCTTTGGGCCCCAGGATTATGGCTACACCTTC.

The chain employs TRBV30 and TRBJ1-4, with a weak D call TRBD1 (6 bases). The germline CDR1 and CDR2 sequences are GTSNPN and SVGIG (reference sequence). The ends were cut back, 4 bases at V and 5 bases at J, with 14 bases in the middle. The CDR3 sequence is 14 residues long. The DNA for the CDR3 is TGTGCCTGGAAGAAGGACAGCAAAAATGAAAAACTGTTTTTT. This codes for CAWKKDSKNEKLFF.